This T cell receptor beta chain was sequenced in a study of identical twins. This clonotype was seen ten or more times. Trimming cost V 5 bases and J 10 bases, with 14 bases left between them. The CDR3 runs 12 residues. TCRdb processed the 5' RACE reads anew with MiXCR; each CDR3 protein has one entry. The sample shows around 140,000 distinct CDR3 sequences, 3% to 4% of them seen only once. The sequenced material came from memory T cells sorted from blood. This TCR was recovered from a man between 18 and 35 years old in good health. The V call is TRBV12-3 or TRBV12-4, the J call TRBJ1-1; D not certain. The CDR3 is CASSQEVYGAFF. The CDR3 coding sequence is TGTGCCAGCAGTCAAGAGGTATATGGAGCTTTCTTT.